These 3 T cell receptor beta chains were sequenced from one sample in a study of blood T cell repertoires in COVID-19. The repertoire was sequenced with immunoSEQ multiplex PCR; TCRdb's copy has only in-frame clones and lacks some. The table lists 200,000 to 300,000 clones, about 85% of them singletons. The sequenced sample consisted of peripheral blood. The receptors come from a man aged 55 to 70 with acute or convalescent COVID-19.

This clone has a handful of counts. The chain joins TRBV19 to TRBJ2-7, with D maybe TRBD1 (7 bases). The germline V and J ends were trimmed by 5 bases and 0 bases, with 17 bases remaining between them. This CDR3 is built from 16 residues. Per the germline V gene, CDR1 is LNHDA and CDR2 is SQIVND (reference sequence). The CDR3 reads CASSDPGGKASYEQYF. The CDR3, as DNA: TGTGCCAGTAGTGATCCAGGGGGGAAAGCCTCCTACGAGCAGTACTTC.

The J gene is TRBJ2-5, the V gene TRBV7-9; TRBD1 agrees at 8 bases. CDR3 length: 13 amino acids. V was pared by 11 bases and J by 0 bases, with 5 bases of the junction left unmatched. Germline V gives CDR1 SEHNR, CDR2 FQNEAQ (reference sequence). CDR3 DNA sequence: TGTGCCGGACAGGGACCCAACCAAGAGACCCAGTACTTC. Translating it yields CAGQGPNQETQYF.

V gene TRBV6-2 or TRBV6-3 combines with J gene TRBJ2-5; D possibly corresponds to TRBD1 (5 bases). The CDR3 has 13 residues. CDR1 MNHEY and CDR2 SVGEGT come from the germline V gene. Trimming cost V 2 bases and J 4 bases, with 8 bases left between them. The CDR3 region is CASSYRGVETQYF. In nucleotides, the CDR3 is TGTGCCAGCAGTTACAGGGGTGTAGAGACCCAGTACTTC.